This T cell receptor (beta chain) derives from a study of blood T cell repertoires in COVID-19. Overall study context: Whether acute or convalescent, the COVID-19 samples came from the United States, Italy and Spain. Sample material is recorded as cDNA or gDNA derived from T cells, B-cell-depleted T cells, or PBMCs.

Germline V gives CDR1 MNHNS, CDR2 SASEGT. Deletions cut 1 base from V and 0 bases from J, with 4 bases between. There are 14 residues in the CDR3. Original processing notes: Reference gene primer amplification gave estimated nucleated cell counts. TCRdb's table, derived via immunoSEQ multiplex PCR, lists solely in-frame clones and lacks some. V, J and clone size derive from that table, while D and trimming were established from the DNA sequence. Of about 230,000 clones listed, approximately 84% were seen once; the top ten hold less than 5.5%. Ten or more counts support this clone. The chain uses TRBV6-1 and TRBJ2-4, with unresolved D. The clonotype was recovered from a man in his fifties with active or convalescent COVID-19. The sample was peripheral blood. The CDR3 loop reads CASSEGVAKNIQYF. The CDR3 coding sequence is TGTGCCAGCAGTGAAGGAGTAGCCAAAAACATTCAGTACTTC.